The 29 T cell receptor beta chains below come from one sample, sequenced in a study of CD8 T cells in ankylosing spondylitis. From the 5' RACE reads, TCRdb called clonotypes with MiXCR, one entry per CDR3 protein. The sample records 340,000 or so distinct CDR3 sequences, roughly 15% being singletons. Specimen: blood, either unsorted or a sorted T cell fraction (not recorded which). The receptors derive from a male donor with ankylosing spondylitis or in good health (not recorded which).

This clonotype was picked up a small number of times. The V gene is TRBV28, the J gene TRBJ2-3; TRBD1 matches 7 bases. This CDR3 spans 16 amino acids. Germline CDR1 and CDR2: MDHEN and SYDVKM. J gave up 0 bases and V 7 bases, and 10 bases lay outside the gene matches. CDR3 bases: TGTGCCAGCACTTTCTTGAGGGGGCGGAGCACAGATACGCAGTATTTT. Its translation: CASTFLRGRSTDTQYF.

V usage is TRBV27 and J usage is TRBJ2-1, with 9 bases that match TRBD2. The CDR3 has 14 amino acids. V trimming: 6 bases; J trimming: 4 bases; junction bases outside the gene matches: 4. Germline CDR1 and CDR2: MNHEY and SMNVEV (reference sequence). CDR3 amino acids: CASRRGGPYNEQFF. DNA for the CDR3: TGTGCCAGCAGGCGGGGGGGCCCTTACAATGAGCAGTTCTTC.

This chain links TRBV20-1 with TRBJ2-1; 8 bases match TRBD2. Germline V CDR1 and CDR2: DFQATT, SNEGSKA (reference sequence). This CDR3 spans 15 amino acids. V gave up 1 base and J gave up 4 bases; unmatched junction bases: 6. CDR3 sequence (DNA): TGCAGTGCTAGAGTTCCGCGGGGGGTGTACAATGAGCAGTTCTTC. Amino acids: CSARVPRGVYNEQFF.

This rearrangement joins TRBV20-1 to TRBJ2-1; D uncertain. Germline assignment: CDR1 DFQATT and CDR2 SNEGSKA (reference sequence). V dropped 3 bases and J dropped 9 bases, with 9 bases sitting between them. This CDR3 spans 11 amino acids. In DNA, the CDR3 is TGCAGTGCTAGTGGCGTAGGTGAGCAGTTCTTC. Amino acid sequence: CSASGVGEQFF.

The chain couples TRBV4-1 to TRBJ1-4; D possibly corresponds to TRBD1 (6 bases). The CDR3 is made up of 15 amino acids. Germline loops: CDR1 MGHRA, CDR2 YSYEKL. Trimming left V 3 bases short and J 8 bases short, with 16 bases between. CDR3 sequence reads: CASSQAGRGWEKLFF. For the CDR3, the DNA is TGCGCCAGCAGCCAGGCCGGCAGGGGCTGGGAAAAACTGTTTTTT.

This clonotype showed up many times. The genes are TRBV12-3 or TRBV12-4 and TRBJ1-1, with 8 bases matching TRBD1. The V and J ends lost 8 bases and 1 base, in that order; junction bases with no gene match: 9. The CDR3 is made up of 15 amino acids. The CDR3 protein is CASGSQDRANTEAFF. The DNA of the CDR3 is TGTGCCAGCGGATCGCAGGACAGGGCGAACACTGAAGCTTTCTTT.

This clonotype has at least ten counts. The chain has TRBV4-1 and TRBJ2-5; 10 nucleotides agree with TRBD2. The CDR3 is 16 amino acids. J gave up 2 bases and V 3 bases, and 6 bases lay outside the gene matches. Germline V CDR1 and CDR2: MGHRA, YSYEKL. The CDR3 DNA sequence: TGCGCCAGCAGCCACCTAGCGGGGGCTATTCAAGAGACCCAGTACTTC. As protein: CASSHLAGAIQETQYF.

The CDR3 bases are TGTGCCAGCAGCCAAGATCAAGGCAGATCGAATGAAAAACTGTTTTTT. Encoded protein: CASSQDQGRSNEKLFF. The chain employs TRBV4-2 and TRBJ1-4, with D unclear. Per the germline V gene, CDR1 is LGHNA and CDR2 is YNFKEQ. This CDR3 has 16 residues. V was cut by 0 bases and J by 5 bases, with 13 bases left in between.

The sample holds a few counts of this clonotype. The genes are TRBV27 and TRBJ2-7; 11 bases fit TRBD2. This CDR3 region has 15 residues. CDR1 is MNHEY, CDR2 SMNVEV, per germline (reference sequence). Trimming removed 5 bases from V and 2 bases from J; junction bases left unmatched: 5. The CDR3 protein is CASSRGTSGTYEQYF. The CDR3 DNA reads TGTGCCAGCAGTAGGGGGACTAGCGGTACCTACGAGCAGTACTTC.

The rearrangement links TRBV4-2 to TRBJ1-2, with a weak D call TRBD1 (6 bases). The V end lost 0 bases, the J end lost 4 bases, and 18 bases lay between the germline ends. The CDR3 consists of 17 residues. CDR1 LGHNA and CDR2 YNFKEQ come from the germline V gene. The CDR3 DNA is TGTGCCAGCAGCCAAGAGAATGTAGCGCGGGGGCTCTATGGCTACACCTTC. Translation: CASSQENVARGLYGYTF.

This clonotype was observed a handful of times. This rearrangement joins TRBV7-2 to TRBJ2-5, with D unclear. Germline CDR1 and CDR2: SGHTA and FQGNSA. The CDR3 loop spans 17 amino acids. Trimming removed 3 bases at V and 2 bases at J, with 19 bases between. As DNA, the CDR3 is TGTGCCAGCAGCTTCCCTAGAAACCCCCTGGGGCAAGAGACCCAGTACTTC. Its translation: CASSFPRNPLGQETQYF.

The chain links TRBV29-1 to TRBJ2-7, with D possibly TRBD1 on 5 matching bases. V gave up 4 bases and J gave up 2 bases, with 9 bases separating them. Germline CDR1 SQVTM, CDR2 ANQGSEA. This CDR3 spans 12 amino acids. The CDR3 protein is CSVAVRAYEQYF. CDR3 sequence (DNA): TGCAGCGTTGCGGTCAGGGCCTACGAGCAGTACTTC.

This clonotype was counted many times. The chain uses TRBV10-3 and TRBJ2-7, with 11 nucleotides matching TRBD1. CDR3 length: 14 amino acids. With 7 bases clipped from V and 3 bases from J, the junction kept 5 bases outside the gene matches. CDR1 ENHRY and CDR2 SYGVKD come from the germline V gene. CDR3 region: CAITPGQGVYEQYF. The CDR3 bases are TGTGCCATCACCCCGGGACAGGGGGTCTACGAGCAGTACTTC.

This clonotype was seen a few times. The gene calls are TRBV7-2 and TRBJ2-3, with a weak D call TRBD1 (5 bases). The CDR3 runs to 15 residues. V lost 4 bases and J 2 bases, leaving 13 bases between the germline ends. Germline values: CDR1 SGHTA, CDR2 FQGNSA. CDR3 nucleotide sequence: TGTGCCAGCAGCTCCCTCGGACACAACACAGATACGCAGTATTTT. It yields the protein CASSSLGHNTDTQYF. The full variable domain, its missing parts supplied by reference TRBV7-2 and TRBJ2-3, is GAGVSQSPSNKVTEKGKDVELRCDPISGHTALYWYRQSLGQGLEFLIYFQGNSAPDKSGLPSDRFSAERTGGSVSTLTIQRTQQEDSAVYLCASSSLGHNTDTQYFGPGTRLTVL.

This clonotype was observed a handful of times. The chain carries TRBV6-1 and TRBJ2-1; D possibly corresponds to TRBD2 (6 bases). There are 15 residues in the CDR3. CDR1 is MNHNS and CDR2 is SASEGT in the germline V gene. V dropped 5 bases and J dropped 0 bases, with 11 bases sitting between them. CDR3 DNA: TGTGCCAGCAGTAGCCTCGGGGGCTCCTACAATGAGCAGTTCTTC. As protein: CASSSLGGSYNEQFF.

The chain recombines TRBV9 with TRBJ2-1, with a possible D match to TRBD2 (6 bases). V lost 4 bases to trimming and J lost 9 bases, with 23 bases between them. The V gene's germline CDR1 is SGDLS and CDR2 YYNGEE. This CDR3 comprises 16 residues. CDR3 loop: CASSSAGTRLGGEQFF. CDR3 DNA sequence: TGTGCCAGCAGCTCCGCCGGGACTCGGTTGGGGGGTGAGCAGTTCTTC.

The chain recombines TRBV4-1 with TRBJ2-1; TRBD2 aligns across 8 bases. Losses at the gene ends were 4 bases for V and 6 bases for J; bases not matched to a gene: 8. Looked up from germline, CDR1 is MGHRA and CDR2 is YSYEKL. There are 15 residues in the CDR3. CDR3 nucleotide sequence: TGCGCCAGCAGCCGGTCGGGGGGGCCCCCCAATGAGCAGTTCTTC. Translating gives CASSRSGGPPNEQFF.

Only a few counts were recorded for this clonotype. The genes are TRBV20-1 and TRBJ1-6, with 7 bases that match TRBD1. The CDR3 spans 13 residues. The J segment lost 9 bases and the V segment lost 5 bases, leaving 7 bases of the junction unmatched. Germline V CDR1 and CDR2: DFQATT, SNEGSKA (reference sequence). The CDR3 here is CSAYAPGGSPLHF. The DNA of the CDR3 is TGCAGTGCTTACGCTCCAGGGGGTTCACCCCTCCACTTT.

This CDR3 is CASREGNNEQFF. The CDR3 nucleotides are TGCGCCAGCAGAGAGGGAAACAATGAGCAGTTCTTC. The chain is built from TRBV5-1 and TRBJ2-1, with D possibly TRBD2 on 5 matching bases. V dropped 5 bases and J dropped 5 bases, with 8 bases sitting between them. The CDR3 is 12 residues long. Germline V CDR1 and CDR2: SGHRS, YFSETQ.

At least ten counts were recorded for this clonotype. The chain links TRBV12-3 or TRBV12-4 to TRBJ2-3; possibly TRBD2 for D (5 bases). The CDR3 is made up of 12 amino acids. V lost 4 bases to trimming and J lost 8 bases, with 10 bases between them. In DNA, the CDR3 is TGTGCCAGCAGTTCTGCCCGGGGTACGCAGTATTTT. It specifies CASSSARGTQYF.

The chain couples TRBV10-3 to TRBJ2-7, with D possibly being TRBD1 or TRBD2 (5 bases each). CDR3 size: 13 residues. Germline lookup yields CDR1 ENHRY and CDR2 SYGVKD. V gave up 0 bases and J gave up 9 bases, with 12 bases separating them. The CDR3 reads CAISESPPRGQYF. The DNA of the CDR3 is TGTGCCATCAGTGAGTCACCCCCGAGGGGGCAGTACTTC.

With respect to this clonotype: Germline and junction disagree at one end, which may indicate a read error. This sequence joins TRBV7-2 and TRBJ2-2; D gene unclear. This CDR3 is 12 amino acids long. CDR1 is SGHTA and CDR2 is FQGNSA in the germline V gene. CDR3 coding DNA: TGTGCCAGCACCTTCCTTACCGGCGAGCTGTTTTTT. Translating it yields CASTFLTGELFF.

Only a few counts were recorded for this clonotype. The chain couples TRBV6-1 to TRBJ1-4; 10 nucleotides match TRBD1. V was clipped by 5 bases and J by 2 bases; unmatched bases: 5. This CDR3 region has 16 residues. The V gene's germline CDR1 is MNHNS and CDR2 SASEGT. The CDR3: CASSRDRGFTNEKLFF. DNA for the CDR3: TGTGCCAGCAGTCGGGACAGGGGTTTCACTAATGAAAAACTGTTTTTT.

This clonotype has at least ten counts. One end of the junction varies from germline; a read error may be responsible. V usage is TRBV5-1 and J usage is TRBJ2-2; D unresolved. Germline CDR1 SGHRS, CDR2 YFSETQ. The CDR3 has 14 residues. The CDR3 nucleotides are TGTGCCAGCAGCCTCGGGCCTAACACCGGGGAGCTGTTTTTT. The encoded protein is CASSLGPNTGELFF.

At least ten counts were recorded for this clonotype. The chain has TRBV11-2 and TRBJ1-4, with a tentative D call TRBD1 (5 bases). CDR3 length equals 11 residues. Germline V CDR1 and CDR2: SGHAT, FQNNGV. Trimming left V 8 bases short and J 8 bases short, with 9 bases between. The CDR3 sequence is CASGGGEKLFF. CDR3 nucleotide sequence: TGTGCCAGCGGGGGAGGCGAAAAACTGTTTTTT.

The chain joins TRBV6-1 to TRBJ2-3, with 7 bases aligning to TRBD1. The CDR3 spans 14 residues. J was trimmed by 3 bases and V by 7 bases; bases with no gene match: 7. The germline gives CDR1 MNHNS, CDR2 SASEGT. The CDR3 reads CASTRAGGTDTQYF. The CDR3 DNA is TGTGCCAGCACACGGGCAGGGGGAACAGATACGCAGTATTTT.

Only a few counts were recorded for this clonotype. The V and J genes are TRBV4-2 and TRBJ1-4, with TRBD1 matching 10 bases. CDR3 length: 16 amino acids. In germline, CDR1 is LGHNA, CDR2 YNFKEQ. V was clipped by 1 base and J by 6 bases; unmatched bases: 5. The CDR3 loop is CASSQGVGTGDEKLFF. The CDR3 DNA sequence: TGTGCCAGCAGCCAAGGGGTCGGGACAGGGGATGAAAAACTGTTTTTT.

The chain links TRBV27 to TRBJ2-1; 10 nucleotides agree with TRBD1. The germline V gene encodes CDR1 MNHEY and CDR2 SMNVEV (reference sequence). J was trimmed by 7 bases and V by 6 bases; bases with no gene match: 9. CDR3 length equals 15 residues. In DNA form, the CDR3 reads TGTGCCAGCAGAGCAGACAGGGGGCTTCAGAATGAGCAGTTCTTC. This encodes CASRADRGLQNEQFF.

The V call is TRBV5-1, the J call TRBJ1-1, with TRBD1 matching over 9 bases. The CDR3 is made up of 15 amino acids. After removal of 2 bases from V and 4 bases from J, the junction contained 6 bases not matched to a gene. The V gene's germline CDR1 is SGHRS and CDR2 YFSETQ. CDR3 sequence: CASSFGTGIGTEAFF. CDR3 DNA: TGCGCCAGCAGCTTCGGGACAGGGATCGGCACTGAAGCTTTCTTT.